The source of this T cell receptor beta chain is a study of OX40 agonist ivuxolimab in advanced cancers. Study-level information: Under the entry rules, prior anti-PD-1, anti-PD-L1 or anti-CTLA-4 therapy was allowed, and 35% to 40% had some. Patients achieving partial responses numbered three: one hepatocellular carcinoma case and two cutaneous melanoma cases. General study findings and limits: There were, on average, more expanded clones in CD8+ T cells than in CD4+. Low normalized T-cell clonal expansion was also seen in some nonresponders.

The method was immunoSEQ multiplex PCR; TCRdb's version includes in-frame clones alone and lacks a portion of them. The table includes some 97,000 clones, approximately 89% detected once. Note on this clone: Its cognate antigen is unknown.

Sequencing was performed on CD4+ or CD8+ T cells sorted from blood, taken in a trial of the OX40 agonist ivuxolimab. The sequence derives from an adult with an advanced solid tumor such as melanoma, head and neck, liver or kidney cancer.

CDR3 bases: TGTGCCAGCAGTTTATCGGACAGGGGTACTGAAGCTTTCTTT. Encoded protein: CASSLSDRGTEAFF. The chain is built from TRBV27 and TRBJ1-1; 9 bases agree with TRBD1. Germline CDR1 MNHEY, CDR2 SMNVEV (reference sequence). J lost 5 bases, V lost 0 bases, and 1 base had no gene match. The CDR3 has 14 amino acids.